One and the same sample provided the 17 T cell receptor beta chains below, sequenced in a study of OX40 agonist ivuxolimab in advanced cancers. Using immunoSEQ multiplex PCR, the repertoire was profiled, and TCRdb retains in-frame clones only, with some absent. This sample yields 70,000 to 85,000 clones, of which roughly 88% are seen a single time; 0.95% to 1.3% belongs to the top ten. Sequenced material: CD4+ or CD8+ T cells sorted from blood, taken in a trial of the OX40 agonist ivuxolimab. These receptors were collected from an adult with an advanced solid tumor such as melanoma, head and neck, liver or kidney cancer.

The chain uses TRBV19 and TRBJ2-1, with TRBD2 matching 7 bases. V shed 6 bases, J shed 6 bases, and the junction held 5 bases outside the gene matches. From germline, CDR1 is LNHDA and CDR2 SQIVND (reference sequence). The CDR3 covers 13 residues. The CDR3 region is CASRVGGTNEQFF. CDR3 sequence (DNA): TGTGCCAGTAGAGTCGGGGGGACCAATGAGCAGTTCTTC.

The chain has TRBV5-5 and TRBJ2-7; 9 bases fit TRBD1. With 3 bases clipped from V and 9 bases from J, the junction kept 7 bases outside the gene matches. The CDR3 totals 13 residues. Germline CDR1 reads SGHKS; CDR2 reads YYEKEE (reference sequence). CDR3 nucleotide sequence: TGTGCCAGCAGCTCCTGGACAGGGGAAGGGCAGTACTTC. Its protein is CASSSWTGEGQYF.

J is TRBJ2-7 and V is TRBV5-1; no clear D gene. Germline V gene data show CDR1 as SGHRS and CDR2 as YFSETQ. This CDR3 spans 14 amino acids. Trimming shortened V by 4 bases and J by 1 base, and 12 bases separated the two germline ends. As DNA, the CDR3 is TGCGCCAGCAGCACGGTGCCGGAGTCCTACGAGCAGTACTTC. It yields the protein CASSTVPESYEQYF.

The chain joins TRBV6-1 to TRBJ2-7, with D perhaps TRBD1 (5 bases). The CDR3 length is 14 residues. In germline, CDR1 is MNHNS, CDR2 SASEGT. Trimming left V 6 bases short and J 2 bases short, with 14 bases between. The chain's CDR3 is CASRLDSYAYEQYF. CDR3 nucleotide sequence: TGTGCCAGCAGGTTAGACAGTTATGCCTACGAGCAGTACTTC.

The chain links TRBV10-2 to TRBJ1-2; D perhaps matches TRBD1 (5 bases). The CDR3 is made up of 13 amino acids. Trimming stripped 5 bases from V and 8 bases from J, with 15 bases between. Germline V gives CDR1 WSHSY, CDR2 SAAADI. The CDR3 nucleotides read TGCGCCAGCAGTCGGGAACGGGACTCGGGCTACACCTTC. Protein sequence: CASSRERDSGYTF.

The chain employs TRBV5-5 and TRBJ1-1; D unclear. CDR1 is SGHKS and CDR2 is YYEKEE in the germline V gene (reference sequence). V was pared by 0 bases and J by 5 bases, with 14 bases between. CDR3 size: 15 residues. The CDR3 coding sequence is TGTGCCAGCAGCTTGGGCCCCAACACGGATACTGAAGCTTTCTTT. Its translation: CASSLGPNTDTEAFF.

V gene TRBV9 combines with J gene TRBJ1-1; a possible D gene is TRBD1 (5 bases). CDR1 is SGDLS and CDR2 is YYNGEE in the germline V gene. The CDR3 runs to 14 residues. The V gene lost 3 bases and the J gene lost 2 bases, with 11 bases spanning the gap. The CDR3 nucleotides read TGTGCCAGCAGCGCTGAGGGACTTAACACTGAAGCTTTCTTT. This translates into CASSAEGLNTEAFF.

J is TRBJ1-2 and V is TRBV18, with TRBD1 as a possible D gene (5 bases). Per germline, CDR1 KGHSH and CDR2 LQKENI. With 1 base removed from V and 6 bases from J, the gap between germline ends came to 9 bases. CDR3 length: 13 amino acids. CDR3: CASSPRGGDGYTF. The CDR3 bases are TGTGCCAGCTCACCACGGGGAGGGGATGGCTACACCTTC.

This clone was detected once. Here the CDR3 reads CASSLAGEIGEKLFF. The DNA for the CDR3 is TGTGCCAGCAGCTTAGCGGGGGAGATTGGTGAAAAACTGTTTTTT. V and J are TRBV7-9 and TRBJ1-4; weak D call: TRBD1 (5 bases). Trimming shortened V by 0 bases and J by 7 bases, and 12 bases separated the two germline ends. Per germline, CDR1 SEHNR and CDR2 FQNEAQ (reference sequence). The CDR3 covers 15 residues.

The gene calls are TRBV12-5 and TRBJ2-3; 9 nucleotides agree with TRBD2. Germline CDR1 is LGHNT and CDR2 is FRNRAP. The CDR3 extends over 13 amino acids. J gave up 9 bases and V 7 bases, and 8 bases lay outside the gene matches. DNA of the CDR3: TGTGCTAGTGCCCTGGCCGGGACTAGCACGCAGTATTTT. This codes for CASALAGTSTQYF.

V and J are TRBV6-5 and TRBJ1-1, with 7 bases identical to TRBD1. This CDR3 has 16 residues. V lost 0 bases and J lost 4; bases outside the gene matches: 8. The germline CDR1 and CDR2 sequences are MNHEY and SVGAGI. The CDR3 is CASSYSSTGRGTEAFF. The CDR3 DNA reads as TGTGCCAGCAGTTACTCCTCGACAGGGAGGGGCACTGAAGCTTTCTTT.

This clone came up once. The chain employs TRBV10-3 and TRBJ2-3; 15 nucleotides line up with TRBD2. This CDR3 has 17 residues. V shed 7 bases, J shed 4 bases, and the junction held 9 bases outside the gene matches. Germline CDR1 ENHRY, CDR2 SYGVKD. The CDR3 is CAITHGTSGGPPDTQYF. The CDR3 DNA follows: TGTGCCATCACCCACGGGACTAGCGGGGGGCCCCCAGATACGCAGTATTTT.

This clone was picked up a small number of times. The chain carries TRBV7-7 and TRBJ1-2, with no clear D. V lost 1 base, J lost 9 bases, and 6 bases lay in between. Germline CDR1 SSHAT, CDR2 FNYEAQ (reference sequence). CDR3 length: 11 residues. In DNA, the CDR3 is TGTGCCAGCAGCTTAGGGGCGAGCTACACCTTC. It specifies CASSLGASYTF.

V gene TRBV6-5 combines with J gene TRBJ2-5, with D unresolved. From germline, CDR1 is MNHEY and CDR2 SVGAGI. The length of the CDR3 is 15 residues. V lost 0 bases to trimming and J lost 2 bases, with 10 bases between them. This CDR3 reads CASSYSMRQQETQYF. The CDR3 nucleotides read TGTGCCAGCAGTTACTCGATGCGGCAACAAGAGACCCAGTACTTC.

The chain recombines TRBV6-5 with TRBJ1-2; D is perhaps TRBD1 (6 bases). The CDR3 has 13 residues. Germline V gene sequence: CDR1 MNHEY, CDR2 SVGAGI. The ends were cut back, 6 bases at V and 4 bases at J, with 12 bases in the middle. The CDR3 DNA is TGTGCCAGCAGGTCGACAGGAGCCTATGGCTACACCTTC. Translating it yields CASRSTGAYGYTF.

This clone has only a few counts. The chain uses TRBV5-5 and TRBJ1-1; tentatively, D is TRBD1 (5 bases). V dropped 0 bases and J dropped 4 bases, with 10 bases sitting between them. CDR1 is SGHKS, CDR2 YYEKEE, per germline (reference sequence). The CDR3 consists of 14 residues. The CDR3 loop reads CASSLVQAGTEAFF. Here the CDR3 DNA reads TGTGCCAGCAGCTTGGTACAGGCTGGCACTGAAGCTTTCTTT.

This chain uses TRBV29-1 with TRBJ1-5; no definite D call. The germline gives CDR1 SQVTM, CDR2 ANQGSEA. The V end was cut by 7 bases, the J end by 5 bases, with 9 bases between. The length of the CDR3 is 11 residues. Here the CDR3 DNA reads TGCAGCGACCGGGTGGATCAGCCCCAGCATTTT. It is translated as CSDRVDQPQHF.